The present T cell receptor beta chain was sequenced within a study of vaccination and CD4 T cells after COVID-19. Study results and limitations: Researchers looked at relatively few convalescent patients and had no early post-infection timepoints.

V was clipped by 4 bases and J by 7 bases; unmatched bases: 12. Looked up from germline, CDR1 is MGHDK and CDR2 is SYGVNS. This CDR3 contains 15 residues. Cultured CD4+ T-cell DNA underwent Oncomine TCR Beta short-read sequencing. TCRdb called the PCR reads again in MiXCR, with one record for every CDR3 protein. The sample consists of about 20,000 distinct CDR3 sequences, about 43% of them appearing once. As to treatment: roughly ten-day PBMC culture with coronavirus spike peptide pools or control peptides (ViraFEST assay). Antigen-specific T cells were expanded with peptide pools by ViraFEST, and TCRs were then sequenced. The authors replaced half the medium with fresh IL-2 medium on days 3 and 7. Concerning this clonotype: Its specificity is not known.

The origin of this receptor is a human donor who had recovered from COVID-19. Sequenced here: CD4+ T cells from blood, cultured in vitro, sampled after SARS-CoV-2 vaccination. This chain connects TRBV25-1 to TRBJ1-2; TRBD1 matches 7 bases. The CDR3, as DNA: TGTGCCAGCAGTGTGGGACAGCTTAAGGGAAGTGGCTACACCTTC. It specifies CASSVGQLKGSGYTF.